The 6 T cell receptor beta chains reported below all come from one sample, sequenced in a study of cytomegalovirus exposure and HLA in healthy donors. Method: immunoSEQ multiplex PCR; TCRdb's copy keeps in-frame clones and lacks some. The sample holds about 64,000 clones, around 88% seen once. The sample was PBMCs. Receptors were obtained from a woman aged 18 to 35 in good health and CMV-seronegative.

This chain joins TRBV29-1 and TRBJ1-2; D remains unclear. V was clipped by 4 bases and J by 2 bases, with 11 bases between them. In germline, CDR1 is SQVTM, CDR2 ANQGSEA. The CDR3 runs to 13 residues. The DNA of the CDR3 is TGCAGCGTTGGCGTATTGATCAACTATGGCTACACCTTC. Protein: CSVGVLINYGYTF.

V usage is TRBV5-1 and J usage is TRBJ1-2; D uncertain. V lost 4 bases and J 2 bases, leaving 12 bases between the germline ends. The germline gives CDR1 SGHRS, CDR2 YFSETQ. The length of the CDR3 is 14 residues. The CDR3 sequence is CASSPGGRNYGYTF. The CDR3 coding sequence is TGCGCCAGCAGCCCTGGTGGCAGAAACTATGGCTACACCTTC.

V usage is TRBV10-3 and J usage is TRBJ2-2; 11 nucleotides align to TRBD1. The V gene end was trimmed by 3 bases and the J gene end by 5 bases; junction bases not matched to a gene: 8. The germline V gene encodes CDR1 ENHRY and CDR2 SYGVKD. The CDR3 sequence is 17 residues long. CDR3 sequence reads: CAISERTGGSETGELFF. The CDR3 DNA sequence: TGTGCCATCAGTGAAAGGACAGGGGGCAGTGAAACCGGGGAGCTGTTTTTT.

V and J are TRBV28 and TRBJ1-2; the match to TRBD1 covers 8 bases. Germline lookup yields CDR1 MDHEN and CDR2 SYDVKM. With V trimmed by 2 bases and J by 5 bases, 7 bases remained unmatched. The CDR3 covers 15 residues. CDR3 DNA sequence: TGTGCCAGCAGTTTACGGACAGGGCCGGGGTATGGCTACACCTTC. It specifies CASSLRTGPGYGYTF.

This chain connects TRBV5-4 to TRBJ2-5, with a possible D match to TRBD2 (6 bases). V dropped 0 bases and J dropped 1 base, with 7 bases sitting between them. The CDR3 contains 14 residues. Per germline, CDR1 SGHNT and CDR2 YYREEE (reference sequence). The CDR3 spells CASSLVGGQETQYF. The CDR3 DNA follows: TGTGCCAGCAGCTTGGTGGGGGGCCAAGAGACCCAGTACTTC.

The CDR3 DNA follows: TGTGCCAGCAGCTCCTTCGGGGGGCGAGTCAATGGGGCCAACGTCCTGACTTTC. As protein: CASSSFGGRVNGANVLTF. The chain joins TRBV7-9 to TRBJ2-6, with D maybe TRBD2 (7 bases). The CDR3 is made up of 18 amino acids. In germline, CDR1 is SEHNR, CDR2 FQNEAQ (reference sequence). The V gene lost 4 bases and the J gene lost 3 bases, with 19 bases spanning the gap. The full variable domain, with the rest looked up from reference TRBV7-9 and TRBJ2-6, is DTGVSQNPRHKITKRGQNVTFRCDPISEHNRLYWYRQTLGQGPEFLTYFQNEAQLEKSRLLSDRFSAERPKGSFSTLEIQRTEQGDSAMYLCASSSFGGRVNGANVLTFGAGSRLTVL.